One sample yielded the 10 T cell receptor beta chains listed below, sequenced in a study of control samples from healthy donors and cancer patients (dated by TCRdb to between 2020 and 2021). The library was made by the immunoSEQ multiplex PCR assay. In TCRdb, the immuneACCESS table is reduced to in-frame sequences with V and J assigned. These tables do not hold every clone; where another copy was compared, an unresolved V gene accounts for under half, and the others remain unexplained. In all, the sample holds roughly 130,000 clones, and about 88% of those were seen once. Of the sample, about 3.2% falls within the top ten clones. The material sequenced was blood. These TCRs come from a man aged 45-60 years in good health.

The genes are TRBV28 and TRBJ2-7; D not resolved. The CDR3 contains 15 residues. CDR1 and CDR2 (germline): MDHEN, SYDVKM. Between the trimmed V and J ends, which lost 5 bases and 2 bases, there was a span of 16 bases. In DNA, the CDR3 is TGTGCCAGCAGTCCCCGTTCCTGGAAGGCCTACGAGCAGTACTTC. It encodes CASSPRSWKAYEQYF.

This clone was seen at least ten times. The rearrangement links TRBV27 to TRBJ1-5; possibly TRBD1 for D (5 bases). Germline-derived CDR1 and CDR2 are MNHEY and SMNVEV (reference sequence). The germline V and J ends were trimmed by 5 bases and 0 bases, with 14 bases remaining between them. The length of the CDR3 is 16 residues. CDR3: CASSANRQYSNQPQHF. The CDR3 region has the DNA TGTGCCAGCAGTGCGAACAGACAGTATAGCAATCAGCCCCAGCATTTT.

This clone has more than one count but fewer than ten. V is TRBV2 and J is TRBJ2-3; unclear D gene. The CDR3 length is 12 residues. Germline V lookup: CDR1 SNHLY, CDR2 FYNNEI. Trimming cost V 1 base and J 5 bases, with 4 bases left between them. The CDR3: CASSEGRDTQYF. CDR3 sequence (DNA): TGTGCCAGCAGTGAAGGAAGAGATACGCAGTATTTT.

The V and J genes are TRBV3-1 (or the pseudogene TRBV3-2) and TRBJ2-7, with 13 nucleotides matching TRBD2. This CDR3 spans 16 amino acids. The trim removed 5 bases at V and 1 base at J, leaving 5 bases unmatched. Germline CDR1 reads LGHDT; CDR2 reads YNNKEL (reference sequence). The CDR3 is CASSTPTSGGSYEQYF. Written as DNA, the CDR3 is TGTGCCAGCAGCACCCCGACTAGCGGGGGGTCCTACGAGCAGTACTTC.

CDR3: CASSVNRDTEAFF. The CDR3, as DNA: TGTGCCAGCAGCGTAAACCGGGACACTGAAGCTTTCTTT. The chain couples TRBV7-3 to TRBJ1-1; D is undetermined. Between the trimmed V and J ends, which lost 5 bases and 3 bases, there was a span of 10 bases. The CDR3 totals 13 residues. CDR1 SGHTA and CDR2 FQGTGA come from the germline V gene.

Written as DNA, the CDR3 is TGTGCCAGCAGTACAGGGGGCGATGGCTACACCTTC. This sequence encodes CASSTGGDGYTF. This sequence joins TRBV6-5 and TRBJ1-2, with 9 bases identical to TRBD1. The germline V gene has CDR1 MNHEY and CDR2 SVGAGI. This CDR3 contains 12 residues. V dropped 5 bases and J dropped 6; count of bases not matched to a gene: 1.

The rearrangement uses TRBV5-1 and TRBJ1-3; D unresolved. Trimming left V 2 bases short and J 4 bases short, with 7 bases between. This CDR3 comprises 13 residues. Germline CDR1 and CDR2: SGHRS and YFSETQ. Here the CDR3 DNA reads TGCGCCAGCAGCTTAGGAGGAGGAAACACCATATATTTT. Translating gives CASSLGGGNTIYF.

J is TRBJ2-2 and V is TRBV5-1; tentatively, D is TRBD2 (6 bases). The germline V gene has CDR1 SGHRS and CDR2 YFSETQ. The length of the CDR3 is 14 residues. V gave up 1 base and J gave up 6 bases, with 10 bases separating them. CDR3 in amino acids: CASSLMEGPGELFF. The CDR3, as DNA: TGCGCCAGCAGCTTGATGGAGGGCCCCGGGGAGCTGTTTTTT.

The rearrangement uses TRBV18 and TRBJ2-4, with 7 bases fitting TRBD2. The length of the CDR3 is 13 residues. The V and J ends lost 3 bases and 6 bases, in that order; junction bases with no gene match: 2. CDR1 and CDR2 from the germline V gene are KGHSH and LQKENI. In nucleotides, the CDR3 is TGTGCCAGCTCACCGCCTAGCGGAAACATTCAGTACTTC. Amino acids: CASSPPSGNIQYF.

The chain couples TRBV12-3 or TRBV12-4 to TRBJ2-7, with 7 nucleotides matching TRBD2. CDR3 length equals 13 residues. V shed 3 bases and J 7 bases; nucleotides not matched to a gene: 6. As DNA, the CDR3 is TGTGCCAGCAGTTTTACGGGGGGAGGGGAGCAGTACTTC. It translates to CASSFTGGGEQYF.